The rows below give T cell receptor beta chains drawn from one sample of a study of T-cell memory formation after mild COVID-19. TCRdb re-analysed the 5' RACE reads in MiXCR, keeping a single row per CDR3 protein. The table records fewer than 500,000 distinct CDR3 sequences, 25% of them present only once. The source material was PBMCs or a T cell subset sorted from them (not recorded which). The receptors come from an adult woman who had mild COVID-19 (a few samples of this study predate the infection). Cell type and time point are not known. CDR3s include the opening cysteine and the closing phenylalanine or tryptophan. A D gene is named only where the DNA matches it firmly. Size values are once, few and many counts, or a class for expanded clones, and some rows have none.

CDR3aa: CASKRSHTDTQYF; CDR3nt: TGTGCCAGCAAGCGATCACACACAGATACGCAGTATTTT; d_gene: NA; j_gene: TRBJ2-3; abundance: NA; v_gene: TRBV2
CDR3aa: CASSLPGGNEQFF; CDR3nt: TGCGCCAGCAGCTTGCCGGGGGGCAATGAGCAGTTCTTC; d_gene: TRBD2; j_gene: TRBJ2-1; abundance: few; v_gene: TRBV5-1
CDR3aa: CSVVAPSSYEQYF; CDR3nt: TGCAGCGTTGTAGCACCCAGCTCCTACGAGCAGTACTTC; d_gene: NA; j_gene: TRBJ2-7; abundance: many; v_gene: TRBV29-1
CDR3aa: CASSVGSSVSSTDAQYF; CDR3nt: TGTGCCAGCAGCGTAGGCTCTAGCGTGTCTAGCACAGATGCGCAGTATTTT; d_gene: NA; j_gene: TRBJ2-3; abundance: NA; v_gene: TRBV9
CDR3aa: CASSPHFGTRNFF; CDR3nt: TGTGCCAGCAGTCCCCACTTCGGGACAAGAAATTTCTTT; d_gene: NA; j_gene: TRBJ1-1; abundance: few; v_gene: TRBV12-3/TRBV12-4
CDR3aa: CSAIEGGTSVPHEQYF; CDR3nt: TGCAGTGCTATCGAGGGGGGGACTAGTGTCCCCCACGAGCAGTACTTC; d_gene: TRBD2; j_gene: TRBJ2-7; abundance: NA; v_gene: TRBV20-1
CDR3aa: CATKEGGSTDTQYF; CDR3nt: TGTGCCACCAAGGAGGGTGGTAGCACAGATACGCAGTATTTT; d_gene: NA; j_gene: TRBJ2-3; abundance: NA; v_gene: TRBV24-1
CDR3aa: CASSQPGDEQYF; CDR3nt: TGTGCCAGCAGCCAACCAGGGGACGAGCAGTACTTC; d_gene: NA; j_gene: TRBJ2-7; abundance: few; v_gene: TRBV7-2
CDR3aa: CASSLHAGTDTQYF; CDR3nt: TGTGCCAGCAGCTTACACGCCGGCACAGATACGCAGTATTTT; d_gene: NA; j_gene: TRBJ2-3; abundance: NA; v_gene: TRBV7-3
CDR3aa: CASSPSGTATNSPLHF; CDR3nt: TGTGCCAGCAGTCCAAGCGGGACAGCAACTAATTCACCCCTCCACTTT; d_gene: TRBD1; j_gene: TRBJ1-6; abundance: NA; v_gene: TRBV7-2
CDR3aa: CASSLEPLMGQETQYF; CDR3nt: TGCGCCAGCAGCCTCGAACCCCTTATGGGGCAAGAGACCCAGTACTTC; d_gene: NA; j_gene: TRBJ2-5; abundance: NA; v_gene: TRBV5-1
CDR3aa: CASSLVLAGAPETQYF; CDR3nt: TGTGCCAGCAGCTTAGTCTTAGCGGGAGCGCCAGAGACCCAGTACTTC; d_gene: TRBD2; j_gene: TRBJ2-5; abundance: few; v_gene: TRBV7-8
CDR3aa: CASSPGSNSYEQYF; CDR3nt: TGTGCCAGCAGTCCCGGGTCTAACTCCTACGAGCAGTACTTC; d_gene: NA; j_gene: TRBJ2-7; abundance: NA; v_gene: TRBV7-3
CDR3aa: CASIIAGIKNEQFF; CDR3nt: TGTGCCAGCATCATAGCGGGAATTAAAAATGAGCAGTTCTTC; d_gene: NA; j_gene: TRBJ2-1; abundance: NA; v_gene: TRBV21-1
CDR3aa: CATSRGFGSLISYIQYF; CDR3nt: TGTGCCACCAGCAGAGGGTTTGGGTCCCTTATCTCTTACATTCAGTACTTC; d_gene: NA; j_gene: TRBJ2-4; abundance: few; v_gene: TRBV15
CDR3aa: CATRAGIADTQYF; CDR3nt: TGTGCCACCAGGGCGGGGATCGCAGATACGCAGTATTTT; d_gene: NA; j_gene: TRBJ2-3; abundance: NA; v_gene: TRBV24-1
CDR3aa: CASSVTGGRENTEAFF; CDR3nt: TGCGCCAGCAGCGTGACAGGGGGCAGGGAGAACACTGAAGCTTTCTTT; d_gene: TRBD1; j_gene: TRBJ1-1; abundance: NA; v_gene: TRBV5-1
CDR3aa: CASSLRGKSSEAFF; CDR3nt: TGTGCCAGCAGTTTAAGGGGAAAGAGTAGTGAAGCTTTCTTT; d_gene: NA; j_gene: TRBJ1-1; abundance: NA; v_gene: TRBV12-3/TRBV12-4
CDR3aa: CASSSPLRGRLGYTF; CDR3nt: TGTGCCAGCAGTTCCCCACTCCGGGGCCGACTGGGCTACACCTTC; d_gene: NA; j_gene: TRBJ1-2; abundance: few; v_gene: TRBV27
CDR3aa: CSARDSRGAGNTIYF; CDR3nt: TGCAGTGCTAGAGATAGTAGAGGAGCTGGAAACACCATATATTTT; d_gene: NA; j_gene: TRBJ1-3; abundance: few; v_gene: TRBV20-1
CDR3aa: CAIQGSPGANVLTF; CDR3nt: TGTGCCATCCAGGGCTCCCCTGGGGCCAACGTCCTGACTTTC; d_gene: NA; j_gene: TRBJ2-6; abundance: few; v_gene: TRBV7-6
CDR3aa: CASSLEVGGDTIYF; CDR3nt: TGCGCCAGCAGCTTGGAGGTTGGGGGCGACACCATATATTTT; d_gene: NA; j_gene: TRBJ1-3; abundance: NA; v_gene: TRBV5-1
CDR3aa: CASSERKETQYF; CDR3nt: TGTGCCAGCAGTGAAAGGAAAGAGACCCAGTACTTC; d_gene: NA; j_gene: TRBJ2-5; abundance: few; v_gene: TRBV2
CDR3aa: CASSFGTPADTQYF; CDR3nt: TGTGCCAGCAGCTTCGGGACCCCCGCGGATACGCAGTATTTT; d_gene: NA; j_gene: TRBJ2-3; abundance: NA; v_gene: TRBV5-4
CDR3aa: CASSRPIAGAMETQYF; CDR3nt: TGTGCCAGCAGCCGACCGATAGCGGGGGCAATGGAGACCCAGTACTTC; d_gene: TRBD2; j_gene: TRBJ2-5; abundance: NA; v_gene: TRBV2
CDR3aa: CASSLVHSDTQYF; CDR3nt: TGCGCCAGCAGCTTGGTTCACTCAGATACGCAGTATTTT; d_gene: NA; j_gene: TRBJ2-3; abundance: NA; v_gene: TRBV5-1
CDR3aa: CASSSPPGAQFF; CDR3nt: TGTGCCAGCAGCTCCCCCCCAGGGGCGCAGTTCTTC; d_gene: NA; j_gene: TRBJ2-1; abundance: NA; v_gene: TRBV7-2
CDR3aa: CASSLGSGGTSVNEAFF; CDR3nt: TGCGCCAGCAGCTTGGGGTCGGGGGGGACGTCGGTTAATGAAGCTTTCTTT; d_gene: NA; j_gene: TRBJ1-1; abundance: NA; v_gene: TRBV5-1
CDR3aa: CSARVHLGDRSGYTF; CDR3nt: TGCAGTGCTAGAGTCCACCTCGGGGACAGAAGCGGCTACACCTTC; d_gene: TRBD1; j_gene: TRBJ1-2; abundance: NA; v_gene: TRBV20-1
CDR3aa: CASSHTVSSYNEQFF; CDR3nt: TGTGCCAGCAGTCATACAGTCAGCTCCTACAATGAGCAGTTCTTC; d_gene: NA; j_gene: TRBJ2-1; abundance: NA; v_gene: TRBV12-3/TRBV12-4
CDR3aa: CASRVSPGLAGDGTGELFF; CDR3nt: TGTGCCAGCAGAGTCTCACCGGGACTAGCGGGAGACGGGACCGGGGAGCTGTTTTTT; d_gene: TRBD2; j_gene: TRBJ2-2; abundance: NA; v_gene: TRBV9
CDR3aa: CSAQRSDTEAFF; CDR3nt: TGCAGTGCACAGAGGTCAGACACTGAAGCTTTCTTT; d_gene: NA; j_gene: TRBJ1-1; abundance: NA; v_gene: TRBV20-1
CDR3aa: CASRGTMNTGELFF; CDR3nt: TGTGCCAGCAGAGGGACGATGAACACCGGGGAGCTGTTTTTT; d_gene: NA; j_gene: TRBJ2-2; abundance: NA; v_gene: TRBV27
CDR3aa: CASSPFTGQETQYF; CDR3nt: TGCGCCAGCAGCCCCTTTACAGGGCAAGAGACCCAGTACTTC; d_gene: NA; j_gene: TRBJ2-5; abundance: few; v_gene: TRBV5-1
CDR3aa: CSARDPGENTIYF; CDR3nt: TGCAGTGCTAGAGATCCGGGAGAAAACACCATATATTTT; d_gene: NA; j_gene: TRBJ1-3; abundance: NA; v_gene: TRBV20-1
CDR3aa: CASSREEGQRGNQPQHF; CDR3nt: TGCGCCAGCAGCCGAGAAGAGGGGCAGAGGGGCAATCAGCCCCAGCATTTT; d_gene: NA; j_gene: TRBJ1-5; abundance: NA; v_gene: TRBV4-1
CDR3aa: CATRSRDQEETQYF; CDR3nt: TGTGCCACCCGCAGCCGGGATCAAGAAGAGACCCAGTACTTC; d_gene: NA; j_gene: TRBJ2-5; abundance: NA; v_gene: TRBV24-1
CDR3aa: CASSYRQGPSVEQYF; CDR3nt: TGTGCCAGCAGCTACCGACAGGGGCCGTCTGTCGAGCAGTACTTC; d_gene: TRBD1; j_gene: TRBJ2-7; abundance: NA; v_gene: TRBV11-2
CDR3aa: CATYTNRKGLLLSAGKETQYF; CDR3nt: TGTGCCACCTATACAAACAGAAAGGGGCTTCTGCTATCGGCGGGGAAAGAGACCCAGTACTTC; d_gene: NA; j_gene: TRBJ2-5; abundance: NA; v_gene: TRBV6-5
CDR3aa: CATSGRTGTYTDTQYF; CDR3nt: TGTGCCACCAGTGGTCGGACAGGGACCTACACAGATACGCAGTATTTT; d_gene: TRBD1; j_gene: TRBJ2-3; abundance: few; v_gene: TRBV24-1
CDR3aa: CASSIGTGGTEAFF; CDR3nt: TGTGCCAGCAGTATCGGGACAGGGGGCACTGAAGCTTTCTTT; d_gene: TRBD1; j_gene: TRBJ1-1; abundance: few; v_gene: TRBV6-6
CDR3aa: CASSLEGNVLTF; CDR3nt: TGTGCCAGCAGCTTGGAGGGCAACGTCCTGACTTTC; d_gene: NA; j_gene: TRBJ2-6; abundance: NA; v_gene: TRBV7-3
CDR3aa: CASSQQGYGGDEQFF; CDR3nt: TGTGCCAGCAGCCAACAAGGGTATGGGGGGGATGAGCAGTTCTTC; d_gene: TRBD2; j_gene: TRBJ2-1; abundance: NA; v_gene: TRBV4-2
CDR3aa: CASSQDYGTDTQYF; CDR3nt: TGTGCCAGCAGCCAGGATTACGGCACAGATACGCAGTATTTT; d_gene: NA; j_gene: TRBJ2-3; abundance: NA; v_gene: TRBV3-1
CDR3aa: CASSSSAGGNYGYTF; CDR3nt: TGTGCCAGCAGCTCATCCGCAGGGGGAAACTATGGCTACACCTTC; d_gene: TRBD1; j_gene: TRBJ1-2; abundance: NA; v_gene: TRBV5-5
CDR3aa: CASSPTSRSTDTQYF; CDR3nt: TGTGCCAGCAGCCCCACAAGCAGAAGCACAGATACGCAGTATTTT; d_gene: NA; j_gene: TRBJ2-3; abundance: few; v_gene: TRBV7-3
CDR3aa: CASSDSSVTEAFF; CDR3nt: TGTGCCAGCAGTGATTCGTCGGTAACTGAAGCTTTCTTT; d_gene: NA; j_gene: TRBJ1-1; abundance: NA; v_gene: TRBV7-8
CDR3aa: CASMAPGSYEQYF; CDR3nt: TGTGCCAGCATGGCCCCAGGATCCTACGAGCAGTACTTC; d_gene: NA; j_gene: TRBJ2-7; abundance: NA; v_gene: TRBV27